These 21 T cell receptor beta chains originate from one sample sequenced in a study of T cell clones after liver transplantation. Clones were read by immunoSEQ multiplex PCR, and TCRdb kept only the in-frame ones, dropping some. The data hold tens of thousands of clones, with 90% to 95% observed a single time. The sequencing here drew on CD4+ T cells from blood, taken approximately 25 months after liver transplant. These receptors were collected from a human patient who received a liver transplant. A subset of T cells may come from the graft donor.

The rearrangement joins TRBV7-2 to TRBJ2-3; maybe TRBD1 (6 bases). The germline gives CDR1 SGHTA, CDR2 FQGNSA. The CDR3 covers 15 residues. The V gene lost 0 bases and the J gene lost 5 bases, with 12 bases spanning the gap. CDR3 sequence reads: CASSLAGHTGDTQYF. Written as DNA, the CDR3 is TGTGCCAGCAGCTTAGCGGGACACACCGGAGATACGCAGTATTTT.

The CDR3 here is CASSVDQGRTQYF. DNA of the CDR3: TGTGCCAGCAGCGTCGATCAGGGGAGAACGCAGTATTTT. This rearrangement joins TRBV6-4 to TRBJ2-3, with a possible D match to TRBD1 (6 bases). Germline V gene sequence: CDR1 MRHNA, CDR2 SNTAGT. With 6 bases removed from V and 9 bases from J, the gap between germline ends came to 16 bases. CDR3 length equals 13 residues.

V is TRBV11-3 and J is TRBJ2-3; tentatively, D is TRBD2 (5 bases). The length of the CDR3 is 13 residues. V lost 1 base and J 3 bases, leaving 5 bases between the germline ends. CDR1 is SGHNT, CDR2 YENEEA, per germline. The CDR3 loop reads CASSLGTTDTQYF. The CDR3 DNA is TGTGCCAGCAGCTTAGGGACTACAGATACGCAGTATTTT.

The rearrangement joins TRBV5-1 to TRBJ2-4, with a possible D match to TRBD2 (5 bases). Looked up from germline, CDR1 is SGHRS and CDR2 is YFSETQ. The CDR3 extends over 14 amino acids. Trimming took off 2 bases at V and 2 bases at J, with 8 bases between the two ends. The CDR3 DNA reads TGCGCCAGCAGCTTAGAGGGCTCCAAAAACATTCAGTACTTC. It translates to CASSLEGSKNIQYF.

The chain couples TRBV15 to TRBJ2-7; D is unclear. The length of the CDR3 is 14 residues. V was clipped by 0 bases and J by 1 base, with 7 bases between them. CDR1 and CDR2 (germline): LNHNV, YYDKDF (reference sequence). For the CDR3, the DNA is TGTGCCACCAGCAGAGATCGGGCATCCTACGAGCAGTACTTC. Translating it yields CATSRDRASYEQYF.

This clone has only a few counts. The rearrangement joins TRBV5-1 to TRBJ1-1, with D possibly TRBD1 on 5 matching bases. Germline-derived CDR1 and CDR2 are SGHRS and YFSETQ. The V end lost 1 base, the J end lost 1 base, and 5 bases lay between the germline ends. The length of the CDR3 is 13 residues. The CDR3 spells CASSLTGNTEAFF. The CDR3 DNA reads TGCGCCAGCAGCTTGACAGGGAACACTGAAGCTTTCTTT.

The CDR3 sequence is CAWSVRRDYSYEQYF. The CDR3 DNA is TGTGCCTGGAGTGTACGCAGGGATTATTCCTACGAGCAGTACTTC. This chain uses TRBV30 with TRBJ2-7; D may be TRBD1 (5 bases). This CDR3 comprises 15 residues. The germline V and J ends were trimmed by 0 bases and 1 base, with 13 bases remaining between them. Looked up from germline, CDR1 is GTSNPN and CDR2 is SVGIG (reference sequence). The entire variable domain, with the rest obtained from reference TRBV30 and TRBJ2-7, is as follows: SQTIHQWPATLVQPVGSPLSLECTVEGTSNPNLYWYRQAAGRGLQLLFYSVGIGQISSEVPQNLSASRPQDRQFILSSKKLLLSDSGFYLCAWSVRRDYSYEQYFGPGTRLTVT.

The CDR3 sequence is CASSLLLTSGRNEQYF. CDR3 DNA sequence: TGTGCCAGCAGCTTACTTCTGACTAGCGGGAGAAACGAGCAGTACTTC. The chain joins TRBV11-2 to TRBJ2-7; 12 bases agree with TRBD2. The V gene's germline CDR1 is SGHAT and CDR2 FQNNGV. This CDR3 is built from 16 residues. V lost 2 bases and J lost 5; bases outside the gene matches: 7.

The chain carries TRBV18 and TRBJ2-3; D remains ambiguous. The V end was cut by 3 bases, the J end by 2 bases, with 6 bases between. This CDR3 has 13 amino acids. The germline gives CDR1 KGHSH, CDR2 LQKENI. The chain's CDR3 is CASSPDHTDTQYF. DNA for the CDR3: TGTGCCAGCTCACCCGACCACACAGATACGCAGTATTTT.

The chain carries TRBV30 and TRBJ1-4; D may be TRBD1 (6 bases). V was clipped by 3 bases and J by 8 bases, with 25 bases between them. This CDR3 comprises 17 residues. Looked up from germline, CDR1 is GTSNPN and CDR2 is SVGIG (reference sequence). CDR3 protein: CAWSPPNTGYENEKLFF. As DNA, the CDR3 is TGTGCCTGGAGCCCTCCCAATACAGGGTACGAGAACGAAAAACTGTTTTTT. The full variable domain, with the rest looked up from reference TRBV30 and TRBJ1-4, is SQTIHQWPATLVQPVGSPLSLECTVEGTSNPNLYWYRQAAGRGLQLLFYSVGIGQISSEVPQNLSASRPQDRQFILSSKKLLLSDSGFYLCAWSPPNTGYENEKLFFGSGTQLSVL.

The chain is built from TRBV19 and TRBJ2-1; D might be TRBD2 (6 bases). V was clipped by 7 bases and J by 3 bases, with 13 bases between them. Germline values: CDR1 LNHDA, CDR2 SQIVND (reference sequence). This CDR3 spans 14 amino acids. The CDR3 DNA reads TGTGCCAGTACAAGCGGGCCAATCTACAATGAGCAGTTCTTC. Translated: CASTSGPIYNEQFF.

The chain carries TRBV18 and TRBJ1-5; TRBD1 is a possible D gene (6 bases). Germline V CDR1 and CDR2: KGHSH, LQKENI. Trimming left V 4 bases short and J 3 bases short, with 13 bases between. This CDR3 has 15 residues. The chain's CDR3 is CASSRETGPNQPQHF. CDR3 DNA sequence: TGTGCCAGCTCACGAGAGACAGGTCCCAATCAGCCCCAGCATTTT.

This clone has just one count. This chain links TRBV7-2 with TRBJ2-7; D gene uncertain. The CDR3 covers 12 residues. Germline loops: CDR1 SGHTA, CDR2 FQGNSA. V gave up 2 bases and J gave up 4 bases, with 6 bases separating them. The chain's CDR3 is CASSLYTYEQYF. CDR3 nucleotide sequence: TGTGCCAGCAGCTTATATACTTACGAGCAGTACTTC.

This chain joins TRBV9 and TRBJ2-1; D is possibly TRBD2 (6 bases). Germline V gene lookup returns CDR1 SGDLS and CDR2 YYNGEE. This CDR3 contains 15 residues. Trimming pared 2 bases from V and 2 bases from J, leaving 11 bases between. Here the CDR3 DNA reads TGTGCCAGCAGCGTTAGCGGAGAGGCCTACAATGAGCAGTTCTTC. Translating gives CASSVSGEAYNEQFF. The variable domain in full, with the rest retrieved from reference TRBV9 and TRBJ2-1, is DSGVTQTPKHLITATGQRVTLRCSPRSGDLSVYWYQQSLDQGLQFLIQYYNGEERAKGNILERFSAQQFPDLHSELNLSSLELGDSALYFCASSVSGEAYNEQFFGPGTRLTVL.

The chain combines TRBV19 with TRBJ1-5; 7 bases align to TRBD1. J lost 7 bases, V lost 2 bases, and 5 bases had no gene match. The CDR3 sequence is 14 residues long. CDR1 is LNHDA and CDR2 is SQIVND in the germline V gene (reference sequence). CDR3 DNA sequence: TGTGCCAGTAGTATAACGACAGGGCAGCAGCCCCAGCATTTT. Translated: CASSITTGQQPQHF.

This CDR3 is CASSLSVAGGSNEQFF. CDR3 bases: TGCGCCAGCAGCTTGTCGGTGGCGGGAGGGTCGAATGAGCAGTTCTTC. The V and J genes are TRBV5-1 and TRBJ2-1, with TRBD2 matching 9 bases. This CDR3 spans 16 amino acids. Trimming cost V 1 base and J 7 bases; bases outside gene matches: 9. The germline gives CDR1 SGHRS, CDR2 YFSETQ.

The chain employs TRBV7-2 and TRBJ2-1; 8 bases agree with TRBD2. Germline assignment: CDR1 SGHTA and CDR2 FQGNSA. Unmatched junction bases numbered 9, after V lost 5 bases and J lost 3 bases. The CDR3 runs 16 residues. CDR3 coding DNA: TGTGCCAGCAGCCAACTCCTGGGACTAGTCTACAATGAGCAGTTCTTC. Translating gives CASSQLLGLVYNEQFF.

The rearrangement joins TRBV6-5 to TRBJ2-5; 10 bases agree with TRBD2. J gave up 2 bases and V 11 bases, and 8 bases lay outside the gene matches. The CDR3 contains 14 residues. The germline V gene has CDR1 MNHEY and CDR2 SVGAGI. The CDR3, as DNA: TGTGCCTCTACTAGCGGGATCCCGCAAGAGACCCAGTACTTC. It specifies CASTSGIPQETQYF.

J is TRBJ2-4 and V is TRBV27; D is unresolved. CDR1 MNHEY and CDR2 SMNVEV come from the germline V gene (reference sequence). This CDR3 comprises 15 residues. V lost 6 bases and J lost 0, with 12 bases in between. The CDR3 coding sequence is TGTGCCAGCAGCCCGGAGACATTAGCCAAAAACATTCAGTACTTC. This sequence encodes CASSPETLAKNIQYF.

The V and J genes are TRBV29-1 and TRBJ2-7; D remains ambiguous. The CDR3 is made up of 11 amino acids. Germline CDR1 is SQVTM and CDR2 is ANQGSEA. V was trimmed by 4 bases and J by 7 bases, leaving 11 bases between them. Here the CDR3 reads CSVAMWEEQYF. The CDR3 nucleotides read TGCAGCGTTGCAATGTGGGAAGAGCAGTACTTC.

CDR3 coding DNA: TGTGCCAGCAGTTACTCCCCGGATCAGCCCCAGCATTTT. This gives the protein CASSYSPDQPQHF. The chain is built from TRBV6-6 and TRBJ1-5; no definite D call. Germline V gene sequence: CDR1 MNHNY, CDR2 SVGAGI (reference sequence). The CDR3 has 13 residues. V shed 0 bases and J shed 5 bases, with 5 bases lying between them.